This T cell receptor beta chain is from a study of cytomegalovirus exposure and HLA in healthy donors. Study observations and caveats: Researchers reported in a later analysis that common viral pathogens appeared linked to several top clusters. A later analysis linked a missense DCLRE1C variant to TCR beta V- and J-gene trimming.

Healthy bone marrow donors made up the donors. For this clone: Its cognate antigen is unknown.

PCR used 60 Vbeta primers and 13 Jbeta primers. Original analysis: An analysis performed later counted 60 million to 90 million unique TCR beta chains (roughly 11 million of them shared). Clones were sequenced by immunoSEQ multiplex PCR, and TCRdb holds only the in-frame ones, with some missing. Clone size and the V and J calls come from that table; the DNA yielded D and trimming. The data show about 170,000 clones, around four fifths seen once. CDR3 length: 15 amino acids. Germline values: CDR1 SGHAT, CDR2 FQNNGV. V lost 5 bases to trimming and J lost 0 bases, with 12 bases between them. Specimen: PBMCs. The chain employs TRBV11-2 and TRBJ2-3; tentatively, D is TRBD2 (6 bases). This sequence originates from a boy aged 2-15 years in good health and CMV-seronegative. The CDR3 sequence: CASSQTGGSTDTQYF. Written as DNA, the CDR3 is TGTGCCAGCAGCCAGACTGGGGGGAGCACAGATACGCAGTATTTT.